This is a list of T cell receptor beta chains from one sample in a study of blood T cell repertoires in COVID-19. TCRdb's table, derived via immunoSEQ multiplex PCR, lists solely in-frame clones and lacks some. The sample has about 160,000 clones, approximately 88% seen once. Sequences were obtained from peripheral blood. These receptors were taken from an older woman who had recovered from COVID-19. CDR3s include the opening cysteine and the closing phenylalanine or tryptophan. Fields, in order: clone size, D gene, V gene, J gene, CDR3 length, CDR3 DNA, CDR3 protein. D genes are given only for firm matches. Clone size is stated in some rows and not others, as once, few, many or a class when expanded.

NA	TRBD2	TRBV18	TRBJ2-5	16	TGTGCCAGCTCCCTTGGTTTAGCGGGTAACCAAGAGACCCAGTACTTC	CASSLGLAGNQETQYF
NA	NA	TRBV27	TRBJ2-1	12	TGTGCCAGCAGTTTAAGCGGAACTGAGCAGTTCTTC	CASSLSGTEQFF
NA	TRBD1	TRBV28	TRBJ2-1	17	TGTGCCAGCAGTCTAATACACGGGACAGGCTCCTACAATGAGCAGTTCTTC	CASSLIHGTGSYNEQFF
NA	TRBD1	TRBV30	TRBJ2-1	15	TGTGCCTGGAGGAGGGACAGGGGCCAAGACAATGAGCAGTTCTTC	CAWRRDRGQDNEQFF
NA	NA	TRBV28	TRBJ2-7	15	TGTGCCAGCAGTTTTGAATTTGGCAGGGCCGTCGAGCAGTACTTC	CASSFEFGRAVEQYF
NA	NA	TRBV6-2/TRBV6-3	TRBJ2-7	12	TGTGCCAGCAGTCCCCCCACGGGGTTGGTTTCCTTC	CASSPPTGLVSF
NA	NA	TRBV25-1	TRBJ1-3	15	TGTGCCAGCAGTGACCCCGGGACAACTGGAAACACCATATATTTT	CASSDPGTTGNTIYF
once	NA	TRBV7-9	TRBJ2-1	17	TGTGCCAGCAGCGCCCCTTACCGGGAAAATCCATACAATGAGCAGTTCTTC	CASSAPYRENPYNEQFF
NA	NA	TRBV10-3	TRBJ2-1	15	TGTGCCACCCGAGCCGGGAATGCACTTTACAATGAGCAGTTCTTC	CATRAGNALYNEQFF
NA	NA	TRBV4-3	TRBJ1-1	16	TGCGCCAGCAGCCAAGTCCCGGCCGGGGTGAACACTGAAGCTTTCTTT	CASSQVPAGVNTEAFF
NA	NA	TRBV18	TRBJ1-3	17	TGTGCCAGCTCACAGAACTACGGACTCCTGTCTGGAAACACCATATATTTT	CASSQNYGLLSGNTIYF
NA	TRBD1	TRBV9	TRBJ1-1	19	TGTGCCAGCAGCGTCCAGCGGTCGTTCGCGGTGACAGGGGGCACTGAAGCTTTCTTT	CASSVQRSFAVTGGTEAFF
once	NA	TRBV4-3	TRBJ1-5	16	TGCGCCAGCAGCCAAGAGGACAGAAAATTCAATCAGCCCCAGCATTTT	CASSQEDRKFNQPQHF
NA	TRBD1	TRBV7-9	TRBJ1-4	14	TGTGCCAGCAGCTTACGACAGGGTTATGAAAAACTGTTTTTT	CASSLRQGYEKLFF
NA	NA	TRBV14	TRBJ2-7	18	TGTGCCAGCAGCCTCGATGGGGGCAGGGCACCTGGGGCATACGAGCAGTACTTC	CASSLDGGRAPGAYEQYF